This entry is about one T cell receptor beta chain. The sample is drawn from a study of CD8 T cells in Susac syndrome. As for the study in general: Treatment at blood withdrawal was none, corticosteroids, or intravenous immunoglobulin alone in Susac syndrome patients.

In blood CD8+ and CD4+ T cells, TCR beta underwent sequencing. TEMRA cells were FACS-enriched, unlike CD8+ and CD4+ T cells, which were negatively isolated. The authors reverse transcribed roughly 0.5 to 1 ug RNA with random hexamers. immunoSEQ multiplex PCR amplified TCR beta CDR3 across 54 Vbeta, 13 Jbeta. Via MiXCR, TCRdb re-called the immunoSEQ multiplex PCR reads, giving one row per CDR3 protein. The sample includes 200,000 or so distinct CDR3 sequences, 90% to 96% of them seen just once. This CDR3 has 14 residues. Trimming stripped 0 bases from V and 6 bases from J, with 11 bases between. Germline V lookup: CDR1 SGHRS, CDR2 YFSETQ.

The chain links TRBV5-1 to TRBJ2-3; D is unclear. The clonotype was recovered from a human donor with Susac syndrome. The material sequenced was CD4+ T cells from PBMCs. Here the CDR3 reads CASSLGQIADTQYF. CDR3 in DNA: TGCGCCAGCAGCTTGGGGCAAATCGCGGATACGCAGTATTTT.